These 7 T cell receptor beta chains originate from one sample sequenced in a study of T-cell reconstitution after alpha-beta-depleted transplantation in children. The authors prepared the TCRbeta library with unique molecular identifiers. TCRdb reprocessed the PCR reads with MiXCR, giving one entry per CDR3 protein. The sample shows 530,000 or so distinct CDR3 sequences, 27% of them seen only once. The specimen comprised PBMCs, sampled before TCRalphabeta/CD19-depleted stem cell transplant. The origin of the receptors is a boy less than two years old with Wiskott-Aldrich syndrome, due to receive a stem cell transplant.

The rearrangement joins TRBV18 to TRBJ2-1, with D possibly being TRBD2 (5 bases). Germline V gives CDR1 KGHSH, CDR2 LQKENI. V shed 0 bases and J shed 1 base, with 10 bases lying between them. This CDR3 contains 16 residues. In nucleotides, the CDR3 is TGTGCCAGCTCACCACCGAACCGGGGTTCCTACAATGAGCAGTTCTTC. Amino acid sequence: CASSPPNRGSYNEQFF.

The rearrangement uses TRBV7-9 and TRBJ2-1; D may be TRBD1 (5 bases). The V gene's germline CDR1 is SEHNR and CDR2 FQNEAQ (reference sequence). V was cut by 6 bases and J by 10 bases, with 25 bases left in between. CDR3 size: 16 residues. CDR3 residues: CASSPRRRATIREQFF. CDR3 nucleotides: TGTGCCAGCAGTCCGAGACGCAGGGCTACAATCCGGGAGCAGTTCTTC.

This clonotype was seen a few times. The chain recombines TRBV20-1 with TRBJ2-1, with 12 nucleotides matching TRBD2. CDR3 length: 15 amino acids. Trimming took 4 bases from V and 6 from J; bases not matched to a gene: 7. CDR1 DFQATT and CDR2 SNEGSKA come from the germline V gene (reference sequence). The CDR3 DNA sequence: TGCAGTGCTACGCAGACTAGCGGGAGAGGCAATGAGCAGTTCTTC. This codes for CSATQTSGRGNEQFF.

The chain recombines TRBV5-1 with TRBJ2-3; a weak D match, TRBD2 (5 bases). Germline CDR1 reads SGHRS; CDR2 reads YFSETQ. The CDR3 sequence is 14 residues long. V gave up 4 bases and J gave up 3 bases, with 12 bases separating them. CDR3 region: CASSRPGRTDTQYF. CDR3 nucleotide sequence: TGCGCCAGCAGCCGACCGGGGAGAACAGATACGCAGTATTTT.

The chain links TRBV10-1 to TRBJ2-2, with no clear D. Germline-derived CDR1 and CDR2 are WNHNN and SYGVQD (reference sequence). This CDR3 region has 14 residues. With 10 bases removed from V and 0 bases from J, the gap between germline ends came to 12 bases. For the CDR3, the DNA is TGCGCCACTCGGGTCTTAACGAACACCGGGGAGCTGTTTTTT. Translated: CATRVLTNTGELFF.

V and J are TRBV7-8 and TRBJ2-7; D is uncertain. Trimming took off 1 base at V and 2 bases at J, with 6 bases between the two ends. CDR1 SGHVS and CDR2 FQNEAQ come from the germline V gene. CDR3 size: 13 residues. DNA of the CDR3: TGTGCCAGCAGCTTAGTCGTTACCTACGAGCAGTACTTC. This sequence encodes CASSLVVTYEQYF.

V usage is TRBV6-5 and J usage is TRBJ1-4; D call uncertain. The germline V gene has CDR1 MNHEY and CDR2 SVGAGI. Trimming left V 4 bases short and J 4 bases short, with 13 bases between. This CDR3 spans 15 amino acids. The CDR3 DNA follows: TGTGCCAGCAGTTTCGTATCAGGCTATAATGAAAAACTGTTTTTT. Its translation is CASSFVSGYNEKLFF.